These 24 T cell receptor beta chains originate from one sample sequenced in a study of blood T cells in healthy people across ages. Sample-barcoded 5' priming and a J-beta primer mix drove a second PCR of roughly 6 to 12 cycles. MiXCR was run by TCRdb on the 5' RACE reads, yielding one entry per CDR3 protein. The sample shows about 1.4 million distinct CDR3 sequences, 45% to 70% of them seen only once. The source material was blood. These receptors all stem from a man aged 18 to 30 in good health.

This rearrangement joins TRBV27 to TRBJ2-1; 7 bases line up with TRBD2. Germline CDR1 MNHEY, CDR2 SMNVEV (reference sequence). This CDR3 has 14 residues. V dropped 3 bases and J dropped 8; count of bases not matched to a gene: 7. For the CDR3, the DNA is TGTGCCAGCAGTTTGAACTTGGCGGGGGATGAGCAGTTCTTC. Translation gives CASSLNLAGDEQFF.

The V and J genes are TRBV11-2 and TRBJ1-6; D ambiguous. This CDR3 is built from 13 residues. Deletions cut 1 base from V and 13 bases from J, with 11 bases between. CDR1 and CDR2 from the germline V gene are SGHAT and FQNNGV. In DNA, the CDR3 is TGTGCCAGCAGCTTAGTTGTTCCAGACCCCCTCCACTTT. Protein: CASSLVVPDPLHF.

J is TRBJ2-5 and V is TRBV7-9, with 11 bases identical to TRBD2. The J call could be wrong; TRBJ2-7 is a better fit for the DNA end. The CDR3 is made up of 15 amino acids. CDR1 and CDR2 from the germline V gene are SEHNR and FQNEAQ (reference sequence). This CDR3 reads CASSPPLAGGYEQYF. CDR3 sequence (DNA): TGTGCCAGCAGCCCCCCCCTAGCGGGAGGTTACGAGCAGTACTTC.

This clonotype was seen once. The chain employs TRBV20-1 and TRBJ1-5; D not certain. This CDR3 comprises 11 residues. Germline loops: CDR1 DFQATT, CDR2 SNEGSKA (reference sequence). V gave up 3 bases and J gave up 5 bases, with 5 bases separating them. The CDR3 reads CSASKDQPQHF. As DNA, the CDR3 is TGCAGTGCTAGTAAGGATCAGCCCCAGCATTTT.

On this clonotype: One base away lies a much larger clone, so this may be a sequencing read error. CDR3 nucleotide sequence: TGCGCCAGCAGCTTTTCTAGCGGGGGCCCCTACAATGAGCGGTTCTTC. Translation: CASSFSSGGPYNERFF. This rearrangement joins TRBV5-1 to TRBJ2-1; TRBD2 aligns across 10 bases. This CDR3 comprises 16 residues. Germline loops: CDR1 SGHRS, CDR2 YFSETQ.

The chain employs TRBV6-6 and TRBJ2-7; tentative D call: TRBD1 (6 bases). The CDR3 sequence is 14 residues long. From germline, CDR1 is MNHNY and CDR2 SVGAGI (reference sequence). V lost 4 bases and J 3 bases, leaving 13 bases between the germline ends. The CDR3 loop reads CASSFPGDGYEQYF. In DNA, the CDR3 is TGTGCCAGCAGTTTTCCAGGGGATGGCTACGAGCAGTACTTC.

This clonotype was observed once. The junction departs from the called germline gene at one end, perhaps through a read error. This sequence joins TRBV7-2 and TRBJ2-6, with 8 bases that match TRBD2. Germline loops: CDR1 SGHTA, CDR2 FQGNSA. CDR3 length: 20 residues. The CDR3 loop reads CASSPSVYPSGLSGTNVLTF. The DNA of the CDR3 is TGTGCCAGCAGCCCCTCGGTCTACCCTAGCGGGCTCTCTGGGACCAACGTCCTGACTTTC.

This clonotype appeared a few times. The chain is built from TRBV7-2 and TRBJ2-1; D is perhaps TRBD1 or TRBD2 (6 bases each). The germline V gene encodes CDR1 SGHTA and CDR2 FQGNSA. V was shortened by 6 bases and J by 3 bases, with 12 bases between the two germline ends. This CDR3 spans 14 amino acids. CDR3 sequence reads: CASRGAGYYNEQFF. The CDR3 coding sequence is TGTGCCAGCAGGGGGGCGGGGTACTACAATGAGCAGTTCTTC.

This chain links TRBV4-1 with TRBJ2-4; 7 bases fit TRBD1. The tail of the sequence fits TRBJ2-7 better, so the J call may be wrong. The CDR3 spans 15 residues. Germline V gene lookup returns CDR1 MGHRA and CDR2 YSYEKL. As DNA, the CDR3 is TGCGCCAGCAGCCAGATTAGACAGGGAACTTACGAGCAGTACTTC. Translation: CASSQIRQGTYEQYF.

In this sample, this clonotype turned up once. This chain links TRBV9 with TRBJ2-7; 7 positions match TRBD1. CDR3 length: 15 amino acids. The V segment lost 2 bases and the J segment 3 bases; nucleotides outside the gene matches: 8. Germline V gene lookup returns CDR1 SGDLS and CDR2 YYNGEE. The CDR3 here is CASSVGLGQIYEQYF. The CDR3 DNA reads TGTGCCAGCAGCGTTGGTCTGGGACAGATCTACGAGCAGTACTTC.

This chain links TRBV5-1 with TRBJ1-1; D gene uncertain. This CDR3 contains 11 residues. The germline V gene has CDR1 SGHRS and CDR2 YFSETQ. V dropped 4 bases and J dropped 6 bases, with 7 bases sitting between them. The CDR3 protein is CASSDKPEAFF. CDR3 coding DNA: TGCGCCAGCAGCGACAAACCTGAAGCTTTCTTT.

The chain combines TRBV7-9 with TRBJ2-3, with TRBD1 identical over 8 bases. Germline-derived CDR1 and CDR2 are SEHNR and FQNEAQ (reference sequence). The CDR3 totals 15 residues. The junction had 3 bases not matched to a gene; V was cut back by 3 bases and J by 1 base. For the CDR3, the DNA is TGTGCCAGCAGCTTTTCGGGACAGGGCACAGATACGCAGTATTTT. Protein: CASSFSGQGTDTQYF. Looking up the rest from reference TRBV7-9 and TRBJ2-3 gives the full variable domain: DTGVSQNPRHKITKRGQNVTFRCDPISEHNRLYWYRQTLGQGPEFLTYFQNEAQLEKSRLLSDRFSAERPKGSFSTLEIQRTEQGDSAMYLCASSFSGQGTDTQYFGPGTRLTVL.

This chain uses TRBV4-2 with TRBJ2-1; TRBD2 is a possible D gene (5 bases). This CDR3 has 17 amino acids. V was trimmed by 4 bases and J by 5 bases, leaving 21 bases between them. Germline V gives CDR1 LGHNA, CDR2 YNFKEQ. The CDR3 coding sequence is TGTGCCAGCAGCCGCCTGGGAATGGGGAGTCTGGACAATGAGCAGTTCTTC. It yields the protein CASSRLGMGSLDNEQFF.

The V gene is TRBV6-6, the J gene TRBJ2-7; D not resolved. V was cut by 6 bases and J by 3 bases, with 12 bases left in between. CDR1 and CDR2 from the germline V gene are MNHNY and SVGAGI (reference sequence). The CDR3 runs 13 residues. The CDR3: CASRGRVGYEQYF. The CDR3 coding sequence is TGTGCCAGCAGAGGAAGGGTAGGCTACGAGCAGTACTTC.

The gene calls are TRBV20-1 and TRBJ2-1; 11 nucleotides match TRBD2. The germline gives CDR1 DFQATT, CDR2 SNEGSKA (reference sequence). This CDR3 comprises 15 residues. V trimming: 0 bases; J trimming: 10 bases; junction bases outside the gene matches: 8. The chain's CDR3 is CSARDGGLAVLEQFF. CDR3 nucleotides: TGCAGTGCTAGAGATGGGGGACTAGCGGTTTTAGAGCAGTTCTTC.

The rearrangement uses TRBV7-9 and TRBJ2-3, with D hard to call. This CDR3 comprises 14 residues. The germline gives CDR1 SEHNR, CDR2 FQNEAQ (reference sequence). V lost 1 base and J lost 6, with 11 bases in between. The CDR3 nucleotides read TGTGCCAGCAGCTTAGGGTGGGCTGGGGATACGCAGTATTTT. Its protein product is CASSLGWAGDTQYF.

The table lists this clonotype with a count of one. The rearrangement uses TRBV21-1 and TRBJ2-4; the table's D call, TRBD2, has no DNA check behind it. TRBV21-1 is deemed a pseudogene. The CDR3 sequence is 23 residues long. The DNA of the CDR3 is TGTGCCAGCAGCAAAGCGCTTTTGGGACTAGCGGGACGCGGGGACTTAGCCAAAAACATTCAGTACTTC. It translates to CASSKALLGLAGRGDLAKNIQYF.

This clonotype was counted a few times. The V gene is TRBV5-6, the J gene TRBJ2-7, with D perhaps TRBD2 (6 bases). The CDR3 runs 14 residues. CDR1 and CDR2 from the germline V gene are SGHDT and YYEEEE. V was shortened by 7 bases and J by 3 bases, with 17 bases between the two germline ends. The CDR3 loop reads CASFEGGVSYEQYF. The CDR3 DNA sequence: TGTGCCAGCTTTGAGGGCGGGGTAAGCTACGAGCAGTACTTC.

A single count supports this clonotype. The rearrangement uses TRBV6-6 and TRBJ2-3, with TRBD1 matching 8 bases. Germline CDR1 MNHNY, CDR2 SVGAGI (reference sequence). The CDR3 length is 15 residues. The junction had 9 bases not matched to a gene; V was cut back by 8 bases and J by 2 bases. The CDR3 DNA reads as TGTGCCAGCTCGAAGACAGGGGCGAACACAGATACGCAGTATTTT. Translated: CASSKTGANTDTQYF.

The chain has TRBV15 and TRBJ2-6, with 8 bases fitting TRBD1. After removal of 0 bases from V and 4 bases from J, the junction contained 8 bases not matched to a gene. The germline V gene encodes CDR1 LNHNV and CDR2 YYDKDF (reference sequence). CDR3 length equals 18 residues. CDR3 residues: CATSRDFRTGTGANVLTF. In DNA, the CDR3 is TGTGCCACCAGCAGAGATTTTCGGACAGGGACCGGGGCCAACGTCCTGACTTTC.

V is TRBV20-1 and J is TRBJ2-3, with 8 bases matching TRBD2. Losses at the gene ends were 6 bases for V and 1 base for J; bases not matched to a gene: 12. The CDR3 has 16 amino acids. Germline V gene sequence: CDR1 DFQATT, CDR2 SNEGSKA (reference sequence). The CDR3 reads CSATDGETSGTDTQYF. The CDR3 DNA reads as TGCAGTGCCACCGACGGGGAGACTAGCGGCACAGATACGCAGTATTTT.

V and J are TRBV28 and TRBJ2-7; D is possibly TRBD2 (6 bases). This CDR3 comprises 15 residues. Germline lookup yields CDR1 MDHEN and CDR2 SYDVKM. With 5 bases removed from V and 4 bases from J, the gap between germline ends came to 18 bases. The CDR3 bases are TGTGCCAGCAGTACCGGAAGCGGGTTCCCTTACGAGCAGTACTTC. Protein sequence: CASSTGSGFPYEQYF.

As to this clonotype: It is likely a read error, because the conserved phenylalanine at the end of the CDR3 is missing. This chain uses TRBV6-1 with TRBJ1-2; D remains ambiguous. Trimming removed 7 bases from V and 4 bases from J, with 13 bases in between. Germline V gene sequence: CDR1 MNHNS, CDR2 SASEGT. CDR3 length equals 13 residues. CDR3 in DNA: TGTGCCAGCATAATGCAGCTTAGCTATGGCTACACCTCC. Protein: CASIMQLSYGYTS.

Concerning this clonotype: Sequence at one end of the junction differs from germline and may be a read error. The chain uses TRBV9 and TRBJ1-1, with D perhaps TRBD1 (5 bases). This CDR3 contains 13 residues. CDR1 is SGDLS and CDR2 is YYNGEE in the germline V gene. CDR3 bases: TGTGCCAGCAGCGTTGGAGGGGAGACTGGAGCTTTCTTT. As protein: CASSVGGETGAFF.